This T cell receptor beta chain was documented in a study of precursors of human CD4 cytotoxic T cells (dated by TCRdb to between 2017 and 2018). A note on the overall study: In total, CD4+ memory subsets from 11 to 15 donors went into the bulk TCR-seq analysis. Sequences for both the TCRalpha and TCRbeta chains came out of the TCR-seq analysis of 11 to 15 donors (table S7).

The CDR3 has 15 amino acids, counting the end cysteine and phenylalanine. Only the CDR3 DNA is retained, 45 bases long and in frame from the first base. CDR1 MDHEN and CDR2 SYDVKM were looked up in the germline V gene. Ends trimmed: V by 5 bases, J by 2 bases; bases unmatched to a gene: 3. Here is what the overall study found, with its caveats: According to the authors, a human observational design cannot definitively establish the direction of differentiation between precursor and effector cells. IL-7Rhigh and IL-7R- TEMRA subsets showed more restricted TCR repertoires, with lower diversity and more expanded clonotypes, than TCM and TEM subsets. A larger fraction of IL-7Rhigh TEMRA clonotypes than of TEM or TCM clonotypes was made up of expanded effector clonotypes. Only about 95% of the 14 donors were included in some bulk TCR-seq comparisons, which suggests that not every subset was available for every donor.

Relative to its sample, this clonotype is large (0.1 to 1%). Its antigen is still unknown. No base quality information exists; no much larger clone differs at one position. Sequencing used an Illumina MiSeq. The paper's processing steps were these. Repertoire diversity was measured with the Shannon-Wiener index computed in VDJtools. A TCRbeta clonotype counted as expanded if its clonotype frequency was 3 or higher. TCRdb redid the processing of the public reads, applying fastp at Q25 and MiXCR, and retained in-frame beta chains. Rows are unified per CDR3 protein, each entry keeping the most common DNA and genes. For this entry, the V and J calls and clone size follow TCRdb and not the study's own pipeline. The sample table shows more than 600 distinct CDR3 sequences, and approximately 20% are seen once. Roughly 15% of the sample is taken by the ten largest. To test for a precursor-effector relationship among CD4 cytotoxic T cells, four sorted CD4+ memory subsets (TCM, TEM, IL-7Rhigh TEMRA, IL-7R- TEMRA) underwent bulk UMI-based TCR sequencing. Cells were obtained from peripheral blood mononuclear cells that had been isolated from human blood.

The sample comprised memory CD4+ T cells from blood (PBMCs). The V gene is TRBV28 and the J gene is TRBJ1-3, with 10 bases aligning to TRBD1. This sequence was found in a human donor in good health. In nucleotide form, the sequence is TGTGCCAGCAGTCCGGACAGGGGGGCTGGAAACACCATATATTTT. Its product reads: CASSPDRGAGNTIYF.